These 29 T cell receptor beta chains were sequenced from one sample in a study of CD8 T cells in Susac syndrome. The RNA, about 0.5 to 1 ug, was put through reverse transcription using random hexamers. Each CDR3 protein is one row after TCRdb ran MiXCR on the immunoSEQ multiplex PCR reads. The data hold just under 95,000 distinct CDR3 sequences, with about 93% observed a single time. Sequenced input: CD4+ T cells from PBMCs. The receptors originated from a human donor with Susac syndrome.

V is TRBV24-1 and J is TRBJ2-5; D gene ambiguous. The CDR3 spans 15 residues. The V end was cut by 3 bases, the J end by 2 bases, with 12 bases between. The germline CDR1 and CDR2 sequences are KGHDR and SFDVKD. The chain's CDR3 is CATSDARVGQETQYF. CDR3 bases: TGTGCCACCAGTGATGCAAGGGTCGGACAAGAGACCCAGTACTTC.

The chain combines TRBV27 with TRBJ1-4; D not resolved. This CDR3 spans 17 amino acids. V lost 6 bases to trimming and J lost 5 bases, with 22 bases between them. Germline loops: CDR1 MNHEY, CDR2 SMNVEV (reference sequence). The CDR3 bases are TGTGCCAGCAGCCCAAGGTTGGTGGTGGCCGGGAATGAAAAACTGTTTTTT. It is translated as CASSPRLVVAGNEKLFF.

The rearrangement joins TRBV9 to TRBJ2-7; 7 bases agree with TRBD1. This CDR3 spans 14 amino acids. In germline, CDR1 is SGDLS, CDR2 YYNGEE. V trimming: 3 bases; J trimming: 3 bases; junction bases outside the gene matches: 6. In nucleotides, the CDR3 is TGTGCCAGCAGCGACCGGGACAGCTACTACGAGCAGTACTTC. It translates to CASSDRDSYYEQYF.

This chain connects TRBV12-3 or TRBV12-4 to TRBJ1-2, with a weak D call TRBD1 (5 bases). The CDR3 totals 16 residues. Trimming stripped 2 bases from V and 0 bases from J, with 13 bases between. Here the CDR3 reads CASSLRSGTTNYGYTF. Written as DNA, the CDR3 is TGTGCCAGCAGTTTAAGGTCGGGGACTACTAACTATGGCTACACCTTC.

This chain's CDR3 is CASRTNAGAYEQYF. The CDR3 nucleotides are TGTGCCAGCAGAACCAACGCAGGGGCCTACGAGCAGTACTTC. V gene TRBV6-1 combines with J gene TRBJ2-7; a weak D match, TRBD1 (6 bases). V lost 6 bases and J 2 bases, leaving 14 bases between the germline ends. This CDR3 has 14 residues. Germline V gives CDR1 MNHNS, CDR2 SASEGT.

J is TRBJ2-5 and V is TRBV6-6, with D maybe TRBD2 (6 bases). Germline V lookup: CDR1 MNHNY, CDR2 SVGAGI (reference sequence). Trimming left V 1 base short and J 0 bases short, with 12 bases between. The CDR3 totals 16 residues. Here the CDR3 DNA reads TGTGCCAGCAGTTACTTGGGTGCGGGAAACCAAGAGACCCAGTACTTC. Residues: CASSYLGAGNQETQYF.

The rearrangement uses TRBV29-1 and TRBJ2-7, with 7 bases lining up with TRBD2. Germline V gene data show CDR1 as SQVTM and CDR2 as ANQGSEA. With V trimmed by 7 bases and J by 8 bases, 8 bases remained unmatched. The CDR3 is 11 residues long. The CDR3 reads CSASGGKQQYF. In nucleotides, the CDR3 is TGCAGCGCCTCCGGGGGGAAGCAGCAGTACTTC.

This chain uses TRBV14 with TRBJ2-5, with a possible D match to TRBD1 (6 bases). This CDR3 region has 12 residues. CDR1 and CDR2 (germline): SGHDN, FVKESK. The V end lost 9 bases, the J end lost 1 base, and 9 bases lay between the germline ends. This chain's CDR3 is CASQGPQETQYF. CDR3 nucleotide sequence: TGTGCCAGTCAGGGGCCCCAAGAGACCCAGTACTTC.

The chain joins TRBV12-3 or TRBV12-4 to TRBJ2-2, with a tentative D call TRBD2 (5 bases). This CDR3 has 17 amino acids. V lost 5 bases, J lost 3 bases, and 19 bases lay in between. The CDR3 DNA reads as TGTGCCAGCAGTCTAAGGAGGCTGGGTAGGGACACCGGGGAGCTGTTTTTT. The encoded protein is CASSLRRLGRDTGELFF.

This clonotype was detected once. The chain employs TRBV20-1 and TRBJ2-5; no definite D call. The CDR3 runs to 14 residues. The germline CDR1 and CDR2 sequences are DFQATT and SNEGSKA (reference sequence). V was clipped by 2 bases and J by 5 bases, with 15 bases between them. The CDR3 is CSARKAGVGETQYF. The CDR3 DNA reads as TGCAGTGCTAGAAAGGCAGGTGTGGGGGAGACCCAGTACTTC.

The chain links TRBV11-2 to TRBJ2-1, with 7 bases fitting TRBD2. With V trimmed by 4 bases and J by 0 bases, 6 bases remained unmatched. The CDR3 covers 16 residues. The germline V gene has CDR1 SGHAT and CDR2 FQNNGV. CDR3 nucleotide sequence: TGTGCCAGCAGCTGGGGGGGGGAGAGCTCCTACAATGAGCAGTTCTTC. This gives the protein CASSWGGESSYNEQFF.

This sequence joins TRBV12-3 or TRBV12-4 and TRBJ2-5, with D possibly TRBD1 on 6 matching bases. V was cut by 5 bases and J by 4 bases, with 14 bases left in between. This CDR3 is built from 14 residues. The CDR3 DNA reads TGTGCCAGCAGTCCCTGGACAGAGTCAGAGACCCAGTACTTC. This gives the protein CASSPWTESETQYF.

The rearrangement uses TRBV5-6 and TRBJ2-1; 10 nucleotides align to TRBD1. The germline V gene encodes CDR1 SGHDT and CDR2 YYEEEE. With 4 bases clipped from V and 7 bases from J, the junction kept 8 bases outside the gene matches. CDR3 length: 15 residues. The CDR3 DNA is TGTGCCAGCAGCCCGCGACAGGGGGCAAGGAATGAGCAGTTCTTC. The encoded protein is CASSPRQGARNEQFF.

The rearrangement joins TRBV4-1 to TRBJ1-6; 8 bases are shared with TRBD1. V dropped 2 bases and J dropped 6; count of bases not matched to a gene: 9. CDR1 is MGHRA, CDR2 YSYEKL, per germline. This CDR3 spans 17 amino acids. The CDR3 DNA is TGCGCCAGCAGCCAATCCCCGGGACAGGCACTTAATTCACCCCTCCACTTT. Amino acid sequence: CASSQSPGQALNSPLHF.

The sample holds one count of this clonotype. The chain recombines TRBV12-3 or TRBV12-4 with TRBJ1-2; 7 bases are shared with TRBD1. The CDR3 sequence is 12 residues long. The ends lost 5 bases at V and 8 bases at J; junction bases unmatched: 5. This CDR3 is CASSAGQVGYTF. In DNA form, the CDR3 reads TGTGCCAGCAGTGCCGGACAGGTCGGCTACACCTTC.

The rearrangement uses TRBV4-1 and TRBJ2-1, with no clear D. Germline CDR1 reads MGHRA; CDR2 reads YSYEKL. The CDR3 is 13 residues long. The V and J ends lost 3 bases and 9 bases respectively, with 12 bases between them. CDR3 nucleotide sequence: TGCGCCAGCAGCCACCTTCCGGTCGTTGAGCAGTTCTTC. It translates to CASSHLPVVEQFF.

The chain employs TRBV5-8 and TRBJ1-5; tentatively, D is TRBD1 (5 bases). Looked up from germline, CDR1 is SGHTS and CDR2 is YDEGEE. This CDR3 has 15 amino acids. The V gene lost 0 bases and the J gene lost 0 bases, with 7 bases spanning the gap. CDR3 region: CASSLAGLSNQPQHF. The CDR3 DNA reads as TGTGCCAGCAGCTTGGCGGGACTTAGCAATCAGCCCCAGCATTTT.

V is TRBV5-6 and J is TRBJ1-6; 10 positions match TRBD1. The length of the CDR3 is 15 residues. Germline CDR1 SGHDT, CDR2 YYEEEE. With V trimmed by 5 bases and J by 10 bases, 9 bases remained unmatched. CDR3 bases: TGTGCCAGCAGTTTATGGGACAGGGGAAGCTCACCCCTCCACTTT. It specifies CASSLWDRGSSPLHF. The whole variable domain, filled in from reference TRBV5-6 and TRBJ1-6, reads DAGVTQSPTHLIKTRGQQVTLRCSPKSGHDTVSWYQQALGQGPQFIFQYYEEEERQRGNFPDRFSGHQFPNYSSELNVNALLLGDSALYLCASSLWDRGSSPLHFGNGTRLTVT.

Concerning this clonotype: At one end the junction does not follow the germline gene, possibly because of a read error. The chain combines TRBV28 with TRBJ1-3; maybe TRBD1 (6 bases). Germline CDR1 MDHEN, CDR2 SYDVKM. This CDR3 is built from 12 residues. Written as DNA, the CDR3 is TGCACCTCCGGGGGCCCTGGAAACACCATATATTTT. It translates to CTSGGPGNTIYF.

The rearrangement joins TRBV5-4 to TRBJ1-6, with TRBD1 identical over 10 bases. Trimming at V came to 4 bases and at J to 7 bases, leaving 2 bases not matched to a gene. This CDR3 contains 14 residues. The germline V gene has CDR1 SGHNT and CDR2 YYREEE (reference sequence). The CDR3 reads CASSRDRGNSPLHF. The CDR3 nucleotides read TGTGCCAGCAGCAGGGACAGGGGCAATTCACCCCTCCACTTT. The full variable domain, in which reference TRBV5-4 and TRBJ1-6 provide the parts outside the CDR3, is ETGVTQSPTHLIKTRGQQVTLRCSSQSGHNTVSWYQQALGQGPQFIFQYYREEENGRGNFPPRFSGLQFPNYSSELNVNALELDDSALYLCASSRDRGNSPLHFGNGTRLTVT.

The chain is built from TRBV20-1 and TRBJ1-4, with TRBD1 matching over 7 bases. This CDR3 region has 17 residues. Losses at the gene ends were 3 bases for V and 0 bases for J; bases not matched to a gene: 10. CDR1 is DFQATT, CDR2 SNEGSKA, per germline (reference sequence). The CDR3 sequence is CSARRDRRYSTNEKLFF. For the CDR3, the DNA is TGCAGTGCTAGGCGGGACAGAAGATATTCAACTAATGAAAAACTGTTTTTT.

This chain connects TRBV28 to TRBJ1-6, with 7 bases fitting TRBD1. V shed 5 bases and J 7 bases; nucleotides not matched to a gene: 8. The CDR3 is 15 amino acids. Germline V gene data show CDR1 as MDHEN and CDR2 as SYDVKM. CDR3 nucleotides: TGTGCCAGCAGTAATTCAGGGGGATTCAATTCACCCCTCCACTTT. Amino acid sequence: CASSNSGGFNSPLHF.

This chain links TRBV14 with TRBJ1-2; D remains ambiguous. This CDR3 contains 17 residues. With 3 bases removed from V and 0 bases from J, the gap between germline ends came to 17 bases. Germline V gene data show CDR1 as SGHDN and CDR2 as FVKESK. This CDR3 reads CASSHWREGIANYGYTF. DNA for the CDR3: TGTGCCAGCAGCCATTGGCGGGAAGGAATAGCTAACTATGGCTACACCTTC.

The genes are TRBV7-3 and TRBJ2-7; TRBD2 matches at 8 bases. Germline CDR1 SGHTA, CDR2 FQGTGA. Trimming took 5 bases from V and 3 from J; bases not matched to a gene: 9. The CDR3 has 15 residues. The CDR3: CASSPRHGGDYEQYF. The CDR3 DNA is TGTGCCAGCAGCCCCCGTCACGGGGGGGACTACGAGCAGTACTTC.

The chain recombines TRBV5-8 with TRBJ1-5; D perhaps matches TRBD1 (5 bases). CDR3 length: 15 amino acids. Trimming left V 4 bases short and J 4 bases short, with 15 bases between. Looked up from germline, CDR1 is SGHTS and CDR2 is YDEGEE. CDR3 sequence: CASSVPGLSNQPQHF. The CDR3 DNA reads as TGTGCCAGCAGCGTGCCGGGACTTTCGAATCAGCCCCAGCATTTT.

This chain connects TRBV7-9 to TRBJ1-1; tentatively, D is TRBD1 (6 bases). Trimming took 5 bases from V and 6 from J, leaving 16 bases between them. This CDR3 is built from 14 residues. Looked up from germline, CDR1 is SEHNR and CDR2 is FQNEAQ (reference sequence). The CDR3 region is CASSLTGNNAEAFF. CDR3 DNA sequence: TGTGCCAGCAGCCTAACAGGGAACAACGCTGAAGCTTTCTTT.

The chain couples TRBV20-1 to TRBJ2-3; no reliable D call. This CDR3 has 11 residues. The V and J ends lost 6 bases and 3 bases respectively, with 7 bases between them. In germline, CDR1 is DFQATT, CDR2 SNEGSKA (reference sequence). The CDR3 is CSARKTDTQYF. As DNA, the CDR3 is TGCAGTGCAAGGAAGACAGATACGCAGTATTTT.

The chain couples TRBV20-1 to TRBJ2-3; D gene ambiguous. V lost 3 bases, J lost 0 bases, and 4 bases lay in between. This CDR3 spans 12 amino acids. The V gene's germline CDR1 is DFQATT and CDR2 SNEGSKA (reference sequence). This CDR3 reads CSASASTDTQYF. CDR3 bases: TGCAGTGCTAGTGCTAGCACAGATACGCAGTATTTT.

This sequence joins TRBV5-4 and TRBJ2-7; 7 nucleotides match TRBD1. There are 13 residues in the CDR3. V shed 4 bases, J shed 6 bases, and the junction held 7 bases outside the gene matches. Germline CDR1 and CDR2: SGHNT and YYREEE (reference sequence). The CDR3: CASSGDRAGEQYF. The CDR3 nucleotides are TGTGCCAGCAGCGGCGACAGGGCTGGCGAGCAGTACTTC.